These T cell receptor beta chains were read from a single sample in a study of OX40 agonist ivuxolimab in advanced cancers. Libraries were prepared by immunoSEQ multiplex PCR; TCRdb keeps only in-frame clonotypes and omits some of them. The sample holds tens of thousands of clones, around 84% seen once. The specimen comprised CD4+ or CD8+ T cells sorted from blood, sampled in a trial of the OX40 agonist ivuxolimab. These receptors were collected from an adult with an advanced solid tumor such as melanoma, head and neck, liver or kidney cancer. Each CDR3 is given with its conserved first and last residue. Fields, in order: CDR3 DNA, CDR3 protein, D gene, CDR3 length, clone size, J gene, V gene. The D gene is left open where the match is weak. Part of the rows lack a size; the others show once, few, many or a class for expanded clones.

TGTGCCAGCAGCCAAAGGAGTAGCCTAAGGACCTACGAGCAGTACTTC	CASSQRSSLRTYEQYF	-	16	-	TRBJ2-7	TRBV7-2
TGTGCCAGCAGTGCGGGGGTTTTCTTTTTCCCATACGAGCAGTACTTC	CASSAGVFFFPYEQYF	-	16	few	TRBJ2-7	TRBV6-1
TGTGCCAGCAGCCCCTGGACAGGGAAAGATCGGGATGGGGCCAACGTCCTGACTTTC	CASSPWTGKDRDGANVLTF	TRBD1	19	-	TRBJ2-6	TRBV11-3
TGTGCCAGCAGCTTGGGACAAACTGGCTACACCTTC	CASSLGQTGYTF	-	12	-	TRBJ1-2	TRBV5-4
TGTGCCGGTTTCATTATGGAGGTCACAGATACGCAGTATTTT	CAGFIMEVTDTQYF	-	14	-	TRBJ2-3	TRBV6-1
TGTGCCAGCAGTCCTTGGGACAGGGTCAATGAGCAGTTCTTC	CASSPWDRVNEQFF	TRBD1	14	-	TRBJ2-1	TRBV9
TGTGCCAGCAGCTTTGGCCAGAACACTGAAGCTTTCTTT	CASSFGQNTEAFF	-	13	-	TRBJ1-1	TRBV11-3
TGCGCCAGCACTGGGGGACGAGACTATGGCTACACCTTC	CASTGGRDYGYTF	-	13	-	TRBJ1-2	TRBV10-1
TGTGCCAGCAGCTCCCGGACTAGCGGGGCCACCTACGAGCAGTACTTC	CASSSRTSGATYEQYF	TRBD2	16	-	TRBJ2-7	TRBV7-8
TGTGCCAGCAGCGTAGAGACTGGCGACTATGGCTACACCTTC	CASSVETGDYGYTF	-	14	-	TRBJ1-2	TRBV9
TGTGCCTCCTCACCACGGGACAGGGGTAGTGGCTACACCTTC	CASSPRDRGSGYTF	TRBD1	14	-	TRBJ1-2	TRBV30
TGCGCCAGCAGCCAAGAGGGGAGGGGGCGCATTAGCTACGAGCAGTACTTC	CASSQEGRGRISYEQYF	-	17	-	TRBJ2-7	TRBV4-1
TGTGCCTGGAGTGTAGGCGGGGGGGTGACCCAGTACTTC	CAWSVGGGVTQYF	TRBD2	13	-	TRBJ2-5	TRBV30
TGCGCCAGCAGCCCGTCCCAGGGCAACCAAGAGACCCAGTACTTC	CASSPSQGNQETQYF	-	15	-	TRBJ2-5	TRBV4-3
TGTGCCACCGGCGGGGGATATGAAGCTTTCTTT	CATGGGYEAFF	-	11	-	TRBJ1-1	TRBV19
TGTGCCAGTAGTATAGCTAGCGGAAGCCCAGAGACCCAGTACTTC	CASSIASGSPETQYF	TRBD2	15	medium-sized	TRBJ2-5	TRBV19
TGTGCCAGCAGTTTACCTGGGGACAGGGTGGACTACGAGCAGTACTTC	CASSLPGDRVDYEQYF	TRBD1	16	-	TRBJ2-7	TRBV27
TGTGCCAGCAGCGTTTGGGCGACAGGGGGCGGCGGGGAGCTGTTTTTT	CASSVWATGGGGELFF	TRBD1	16	once	TRBJ2-2	TRBV9
TGTGCCAGCAGCGTCTCAGGGGCTAACTATGGCTACACCTTC	CASSVSGANYGYTF	-	14	once	TRBJ1-2	TRBV9
TGTGCCAGCAGCTTAGACTCCTACAATGAGCAGTTCTTC	CASSLDSYNEQFF	-	13	medium-sized	TRBJ2-1	TRBV11-2
TGTGCCAGTAGTATGGGACAGGGGGCTCCTTGGAGTGGCTACACCTTC	CASSMGQGAPWSGYTF	TRBD1	16	-	TRBJ1-2	TRBV19
TGTGCCAGCAGTGACCCAGCGGAAGTAAGCGGGACAGATACGCAGTATTTT	CASSDPAEVSGTDTQYF	-	17	once	TRBJ2-3	TRBV25-1
TGTGCCAGCAGCTTAGGTACAGGGGCTAACAATGAGCAGTTCTTC	CASSLGTGANNEQFF	TRBD1	15	-	TRBJ2-1	TRBV7-3
TGTGCCAGCAGCCAGACCCGGGACACATCCTACGAGCAGTACTTC	CASSQTRDTSYEQYF	-	15	-	TRBJ2-7	TRBV4-2
TGTGCCAGCAGCGAATCTAGCGGGGGGGCCTACGAGCAGTACTTC	CASSESSGGAYEQYF	TRBD2	15	once	TRBJ2-7	TRBV7-9
TGTGCCAGCAGCTTAAAGGGACTAGGGACAGATACGCAGTATTTT	CASSLKGLGTDTQYF	TRBD2	15	-	TRBJ2-3	TRBV13
TGTGCCAGCAGCCCACCGGACAGCCAGCCTAACTATGGCTACACCTTC	CASSPPDSQPNYGYTF	-	16	-	TRBJ1-2	TRBV7-9
TGTGCCAGCAGCGAAGGACTAGCAAGAGATACGCAGTATTTT	CASSEGLARDTQYF	TRBD2	14	-	TRBJ2-3	TRBV5-8
TGTGCCAGTAGTATTAGCGGGGTAGGCTACGAGCAGTACTTC	CASSISGVGYEQYF	TRBD2	14	-	TRBJ2-7	TRBV19
TGTGCCAGTAGTTGGGCCGGCGCTGAAGCTTTCTTT	CASSWAGAEAFF	-	12	-	TRBJ1-1	TRBV19
TGCGCCAGCAGCCAAGATATGAGTACAGTCGGTGAAAAACTGTTTTTT	CASSQDMSTVGEKLFF	-	16	-	TRBJ1-4	TRBV4-3
TGTGCCAGCAGCCTTAACAATGAGCAGTTCTTC	CASSLNNEQFF	-	11	-	TRBJ2-1	TRBV6-5
TGCGCCAGCAGCCAAGATCGGTTCCCAAGTAACTATGGCTACACCTTC	CASSQDRFPSNYGYTF	-	16	-	TRBJ1-2	TRBV4-3
TGTGCCAGCAGCTTCAAGGCCAGCGGGACATACAATGAGCAGTTCTTC	CASSFKASGTYNEQFF	-	16	-	TRBJ2-1	TRBV5-5
TGTGCCAGTAGTACAGGGCCAACCGGGGAGCTGTTTTTT	CASSTGPTGELFF	-	13	-	TRBJ2-2	TRBV19
TGCGCCAGCAGCCCAGCTGGACTAGCGGGGTCAGATACGCAGTATTTT	CASSPAGLAGSDTQYF	TRBD2	16	-	TRBJ2-3	TRBV4-3
TGTGCCAGCAGCTCGACTAGCGGGTTCCTCGGTGAGCAGTTCTTC	CASSSTSGFLGEQFF	TRBD2	15	-	TRBJ2-1	TRBV9
TGTGCCAGCAGCTTGTTGTTGTGTGGGGGAGACAATGAGCAGTTCTTC	CASSLLLCGGDNEQFF	-	16	-	TRBJ2-1	TRBV7-3
TGTGCCAGCAGTTACTCAAGCGGGAGGTACGAGCAGTACTTC	CASSYSSGRYEQYF	TRBD2	14	-	TRBJ2-7	TRBV6-6
TGTGCCAGCAGCGAGTTAGCGGGGGCGTCCTACGATCGAGATACGCAGTATTTT	CASSELAGASYDRDTQYF	TRBD2	18	-	TRBJ2-3	TRBV9
TGTGCCAGCAGTTTATCGACCGGCAGTCAGCCCCAGCATTTT	CASSLSTGSQPQHF	-	14	few	TRBJ1-5	TRBV27
TGTGCCAGCAGCCAGGGCCTCAGCAATCAGCCCCAGCATTTT	CASSQGLSNQPQHF	-	14	-	TRBJ1-5	TRBV5-6
TGTGCCAGCAGCCTCGGAGAGGGTCTTTACACAGATACGCAGTATTTT	CASSLGEGLYTDTQYF	-	16	-	TRBJ2-3	TRBV7-8
TGTGCCAGCAGCGCCCGGACTAGCGGGGGGCCATACAATGAGCAGTTCTTC	CASSARTSGGPYNEQFF	TRBD2	17	-	TRBJ2-1	TRBV9
TGTGCCAGCAGCGACTCAGGGGGACTGGAAGCTTTCTTT	CASSDSGGLEAFF	TRBD1	13	-	TRBJ1-1	TRBV7-9
TGTGCCAGCAGTTTCGCGTTCTCTGGGGCCAACGTCCTGACTTTC	CASSFAFSGANVLTF	-	15	-	TRBJ2-6	TRBV27